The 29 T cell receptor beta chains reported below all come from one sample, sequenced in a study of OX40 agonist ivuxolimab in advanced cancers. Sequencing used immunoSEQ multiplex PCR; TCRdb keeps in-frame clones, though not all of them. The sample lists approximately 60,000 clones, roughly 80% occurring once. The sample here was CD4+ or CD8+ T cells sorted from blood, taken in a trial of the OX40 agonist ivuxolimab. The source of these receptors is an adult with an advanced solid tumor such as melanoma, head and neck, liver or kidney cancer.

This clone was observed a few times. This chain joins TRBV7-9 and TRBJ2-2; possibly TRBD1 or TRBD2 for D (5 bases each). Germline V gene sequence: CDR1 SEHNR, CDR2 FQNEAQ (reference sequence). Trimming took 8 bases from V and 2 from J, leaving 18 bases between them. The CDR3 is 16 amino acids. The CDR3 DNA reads TGTGCCAGCGCGCCCCCCGACAGCGGAAACACCGGGGAGCTGTTTTTT. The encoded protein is CASAPPDSGNTGELFF.

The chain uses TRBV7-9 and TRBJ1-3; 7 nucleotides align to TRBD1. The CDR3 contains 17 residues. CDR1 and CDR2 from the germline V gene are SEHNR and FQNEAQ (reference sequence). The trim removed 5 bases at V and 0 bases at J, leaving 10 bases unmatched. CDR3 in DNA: TGTGCCAGCAGCCTTGACCCGGGACAGACCTCTGGAAACACCATATATTTT. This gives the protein CASSLDPGQTSGNTIYF.

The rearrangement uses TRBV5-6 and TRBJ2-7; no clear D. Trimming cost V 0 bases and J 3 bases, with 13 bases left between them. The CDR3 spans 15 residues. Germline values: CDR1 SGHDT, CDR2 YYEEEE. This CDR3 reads CASSLGLDGFYEQYF. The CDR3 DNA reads TGTGCCAGCAGCTTGGGTCTGGACGGTTTCTACGAGCAGTACTTC.

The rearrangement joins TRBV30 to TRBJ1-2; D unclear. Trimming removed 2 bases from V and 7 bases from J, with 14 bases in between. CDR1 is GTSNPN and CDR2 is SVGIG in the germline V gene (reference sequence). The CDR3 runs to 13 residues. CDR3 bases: TGTGCCTGGAGTCCCGGGAATGAACGTGGCTACACCTTC. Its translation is CAWSPGNERGYTF.

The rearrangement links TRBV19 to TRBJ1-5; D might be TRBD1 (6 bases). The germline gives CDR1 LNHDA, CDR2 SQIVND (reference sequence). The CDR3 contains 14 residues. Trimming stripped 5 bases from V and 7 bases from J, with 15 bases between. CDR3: CASSEMGAWQPQHF. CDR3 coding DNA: TGTGCCAGTAGTGAAATGGGGGCTTGGCAGCCCCAGCATTTT.

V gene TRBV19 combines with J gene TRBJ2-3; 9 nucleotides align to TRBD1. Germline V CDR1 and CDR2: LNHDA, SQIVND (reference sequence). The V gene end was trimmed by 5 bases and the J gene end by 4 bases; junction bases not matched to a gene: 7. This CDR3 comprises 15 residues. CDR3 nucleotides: TGTGCCAGTAGTGTCGACAGGGGGGTGGCAGATACGCAGTATTTT. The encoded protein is CASSVDRGVADTQYF.

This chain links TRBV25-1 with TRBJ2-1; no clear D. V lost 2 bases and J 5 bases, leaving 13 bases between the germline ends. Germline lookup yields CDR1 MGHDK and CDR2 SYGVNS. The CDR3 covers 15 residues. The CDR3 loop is CASSERRGSHNEQFF. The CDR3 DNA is TGTGCCAGCAGTGAACGGCGAGGATCACACAATGAGCAGTTCTTC.

CDR3 amino acids: CASSLEAGGRPEAFF. The CDR3 bases are TGCGCCAGCAGCTTGGAAGCAGGGGGACGGCCTGAAGCTTTCTTT. J is TRBJ1-1 and V is TRBV5-1; the match to TRBD1 covers 7 bases. The CDR3 loop spans 15 amino acids. Trimming took 0 bases from V and 6 from J; bases not matched to a gene: 8. Germline CDR1 and CDR2: SGHRS and YFSETQ.

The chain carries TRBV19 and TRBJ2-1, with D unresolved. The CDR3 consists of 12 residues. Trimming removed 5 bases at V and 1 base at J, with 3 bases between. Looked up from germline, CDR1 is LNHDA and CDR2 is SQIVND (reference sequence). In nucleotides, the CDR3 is TGTGCCAGTAGTTTATCCTACAATGAGCAGTTCTTC. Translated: CASSLSYNEQFF. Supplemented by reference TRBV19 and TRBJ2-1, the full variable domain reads DGGITQSPKYLFRKEGQNVTLSCEQNLNHDAMYWYRQDPGQGLRLIYYSQIVNDFQKGDIAEGYSVSREKKESFPLTVTSAQKNPTAFYLCASSLSYNEQFFGPGTRLTVL.

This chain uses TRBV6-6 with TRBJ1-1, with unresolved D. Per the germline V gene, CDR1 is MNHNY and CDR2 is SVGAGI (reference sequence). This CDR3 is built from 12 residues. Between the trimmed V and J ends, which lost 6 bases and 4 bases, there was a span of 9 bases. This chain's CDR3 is CASSFEATEAFF. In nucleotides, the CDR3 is TGTGCCAGCAGCTTCGAAGCCACTGAAGCTTTCTTT.

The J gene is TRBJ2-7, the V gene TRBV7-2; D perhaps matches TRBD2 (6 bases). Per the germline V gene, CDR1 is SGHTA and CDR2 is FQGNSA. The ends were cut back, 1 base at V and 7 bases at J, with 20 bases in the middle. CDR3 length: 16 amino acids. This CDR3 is CASSLEWSGGILEQYF. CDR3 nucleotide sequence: TGTGCCAGCAGCTTAGAGTGGTCCGGCGGGATTTTGGAGCAGTACTTC.

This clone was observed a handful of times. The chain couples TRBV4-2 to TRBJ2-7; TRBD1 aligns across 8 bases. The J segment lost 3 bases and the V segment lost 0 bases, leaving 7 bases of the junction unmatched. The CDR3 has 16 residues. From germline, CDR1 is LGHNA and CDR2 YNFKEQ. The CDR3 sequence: CASSQDLGRGHYEQYF. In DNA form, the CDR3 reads TGTGCCAGCAGCCAAGATCTCGGCAGGGGGCACTACGAGCAGTACTTC.

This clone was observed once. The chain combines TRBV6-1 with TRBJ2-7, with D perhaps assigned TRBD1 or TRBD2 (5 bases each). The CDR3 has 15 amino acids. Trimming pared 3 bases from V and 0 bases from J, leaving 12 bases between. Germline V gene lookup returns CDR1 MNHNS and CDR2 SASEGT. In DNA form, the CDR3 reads TGTGCCAGCAGTGATTCCGGGACGACCTCCTACGAGCAGTACTTC. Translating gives CASSDSGTTSYEQYF.

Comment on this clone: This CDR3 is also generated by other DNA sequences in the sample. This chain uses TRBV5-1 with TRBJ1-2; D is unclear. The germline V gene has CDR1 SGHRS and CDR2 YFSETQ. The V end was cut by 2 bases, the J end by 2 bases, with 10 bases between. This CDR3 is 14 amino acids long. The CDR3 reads CASSFETPNYGYTF. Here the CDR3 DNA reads TGCGCCAGCAGCTTTGAGACACCGAACTATGGCTACACCTTC.

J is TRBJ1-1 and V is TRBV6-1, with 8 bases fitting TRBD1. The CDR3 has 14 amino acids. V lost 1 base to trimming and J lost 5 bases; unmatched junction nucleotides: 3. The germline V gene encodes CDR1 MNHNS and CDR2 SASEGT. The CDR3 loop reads CASSEEQGETEAFF. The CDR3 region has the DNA TGTGCCAGCAGTGAAGAACAGGGGGAAACTGAAGCTTTCTTT.

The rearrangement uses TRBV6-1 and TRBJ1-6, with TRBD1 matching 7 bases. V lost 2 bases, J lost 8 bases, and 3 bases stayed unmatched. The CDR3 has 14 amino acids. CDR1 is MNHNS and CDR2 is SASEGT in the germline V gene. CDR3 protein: CASSEQGVDSPLHF. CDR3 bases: TGTGCCAGCAGTGAACAGGGGGTGGATTCACCCCTCCACTTT.

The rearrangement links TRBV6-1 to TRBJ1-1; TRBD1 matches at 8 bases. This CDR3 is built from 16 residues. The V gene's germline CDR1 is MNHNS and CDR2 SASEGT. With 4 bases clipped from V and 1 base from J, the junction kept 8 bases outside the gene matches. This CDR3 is CASSGTGSWGNTEAFF. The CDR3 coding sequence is TGTGCCAGCAGTGGGACAGGGAGTTGGGGGAACACTGAAGCTTTCTTT.

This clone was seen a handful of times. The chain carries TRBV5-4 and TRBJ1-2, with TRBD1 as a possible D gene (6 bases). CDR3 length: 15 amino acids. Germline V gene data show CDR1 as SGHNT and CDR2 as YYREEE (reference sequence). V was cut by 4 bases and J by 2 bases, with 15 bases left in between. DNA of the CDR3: TGTGCCAGCAGCCCCACGGCTGGACAGAACTATGGCTACACCTTC. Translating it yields CASSPTAGQNYGYTF.

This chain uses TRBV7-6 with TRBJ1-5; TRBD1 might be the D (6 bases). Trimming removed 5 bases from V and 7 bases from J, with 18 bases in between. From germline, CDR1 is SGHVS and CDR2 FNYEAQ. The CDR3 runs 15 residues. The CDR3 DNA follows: TGTGCCAGCAGCCCCGCGCAGGGGTCTCGCCAGCCCCAGCATTTT. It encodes CASSPAQGSRQPQHF.

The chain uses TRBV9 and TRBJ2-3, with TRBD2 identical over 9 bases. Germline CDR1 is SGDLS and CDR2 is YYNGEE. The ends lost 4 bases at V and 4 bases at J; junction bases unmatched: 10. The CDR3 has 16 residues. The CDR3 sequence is CASSPPLAGVADTQYF. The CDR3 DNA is TGTGCCAGCAGCCCCCCCTTAGCGGGAGTAGCAGATACGCAGTATTTT.

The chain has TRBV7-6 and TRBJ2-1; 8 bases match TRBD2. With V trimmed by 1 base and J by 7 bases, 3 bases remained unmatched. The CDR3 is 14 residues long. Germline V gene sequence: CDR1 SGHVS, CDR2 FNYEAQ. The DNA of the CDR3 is TGTGCCAGCAGCTTAGAACTAGCGGCGAATGAGCAGTTCTTC. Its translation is CASSLELAANEQFF.

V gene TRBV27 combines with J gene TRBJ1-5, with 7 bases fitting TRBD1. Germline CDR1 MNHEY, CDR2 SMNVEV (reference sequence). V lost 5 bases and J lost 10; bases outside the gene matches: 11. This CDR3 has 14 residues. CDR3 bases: TGTGCCAGCAGTAGTAAGGGGGCCGGATACCCCCAGCATTTT. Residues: CASSSKGAGYPQHF.

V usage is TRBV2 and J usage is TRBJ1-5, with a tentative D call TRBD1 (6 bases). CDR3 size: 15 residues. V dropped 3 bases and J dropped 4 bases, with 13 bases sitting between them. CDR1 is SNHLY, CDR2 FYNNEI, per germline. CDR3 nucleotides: TGTGCCAGCAGTGACGTAGGAGGGGGAAATCAGCCCCAGCATTTT. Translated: CASSDVGGGNQPQHF.

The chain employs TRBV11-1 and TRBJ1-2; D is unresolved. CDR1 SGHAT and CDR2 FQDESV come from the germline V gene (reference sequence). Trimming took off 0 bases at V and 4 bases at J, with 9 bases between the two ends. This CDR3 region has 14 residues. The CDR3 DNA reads TGTGCCAGCAGCTTAGCTCCGGGGAGCTATGGCTACACCTTC. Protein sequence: CASSLAPGSYGYTF.

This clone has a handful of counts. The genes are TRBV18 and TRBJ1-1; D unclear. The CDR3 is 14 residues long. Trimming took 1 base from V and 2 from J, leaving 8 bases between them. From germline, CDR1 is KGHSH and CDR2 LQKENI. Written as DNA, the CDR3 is TGTGCCAGCTCACCACTCTATGTAAACACTGAAGCTTTCTTT. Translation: CASSPLYVNTEAFF. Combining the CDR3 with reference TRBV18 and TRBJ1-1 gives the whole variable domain NAGVMQNPRHLVRRRGQEARLRCSPMKGHSHVYWYRQLPEEGLKFMVYLQKENIIDESGMPKERFSAEFPKEGPSILRIQQVVRGDSAAYFCASSPLYVNTEAFFGQGTRLTVV.

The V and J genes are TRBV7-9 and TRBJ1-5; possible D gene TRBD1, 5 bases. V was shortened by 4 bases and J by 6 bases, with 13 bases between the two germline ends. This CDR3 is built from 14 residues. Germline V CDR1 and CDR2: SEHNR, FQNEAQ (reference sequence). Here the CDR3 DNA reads TGTGCCAGCAGCTACCAGGGTTTAGGTCAGCCCCAGCATTTT. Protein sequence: CASSYQGLGQPQHF.

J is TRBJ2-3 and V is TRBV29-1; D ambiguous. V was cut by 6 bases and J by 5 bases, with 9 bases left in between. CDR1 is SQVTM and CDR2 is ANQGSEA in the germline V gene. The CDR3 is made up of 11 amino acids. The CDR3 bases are TGCAGCGTCATCCCAGTAGATACGCAGTATTTT. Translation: CSVIPVDTQYF.

The CDR3 loop reads CASSYQGWDTIYF. The CDR3 region has the DNA TGCGCCAGCAGCTACCAGGGCTGGGACACCATATATTTT. The chain uses TRBV5-1 and TRBJ1-3; the D gene is possibly TRBD1 (5 bases). CDR1 SGHRS and CDR2 YFSETQ come from the germline V gene. V dropped 3 bases and J dropped 8 bases, with 12 bases sitting between them. This CDR3 comprises 13 residues.

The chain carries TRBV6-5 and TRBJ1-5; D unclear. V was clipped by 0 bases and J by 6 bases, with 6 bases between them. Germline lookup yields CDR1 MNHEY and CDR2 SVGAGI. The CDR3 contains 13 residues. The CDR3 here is CASSYSEGQPQHF. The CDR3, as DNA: TGTGCCAGCAGTTACTCTGAAGGTCAGCCCCAGCATTTT.